This TCR beta chain derives from a study of T-cell memory formation after mild COVID-19. At least ten counts were recorded for this clonotype. The antigen is unknown. With V trimmed by 0 bases and J by 2 bases, 5 bases remained unmatched. From germline, CDR1 is KGHSY and CDR2 FQNENV. The CDR3 is made up of 16 amino acids. TCRdb analysed the 5' RACE reads with MiXCR anew, one entry per CDR3 protein. The data contain approximately 340,000 distinct CDR3 sequences, more than 15% of them seen just once; the ten biggest clones take up about a fifth. Notes on the study in general: Prior to infection, memory already included some responding clones, suggesting cross-reactive memory joined. Second-wave clones peaking on day 37 lacked confirmed SARS-CoV-2 specificity.

The sample taken for sequencing was PBMCs or a T cell subset sorted from them (not recorded which). The sequence was obtained from a man between 18 and 29 years old who had mild COVID-19 (a few samples of this study predate the infection). Cell type and time point are not known. V gene TRBV16 combines with J gene TRBJ2-3; 7 bases agree with TRBD1. CDR3 bases: TGTGCCAGCAGCCAATCCATAGGGGGCGTCACAGATACGCAGTATTTT. Protein product: CASSQSIGGVTDTQYF.